Presented here are 7 T cell receptor beta chains from one specimen sequenced in a study of blood T cells in healthy people across ages. Primers used in a second PCR of roughly 7 to 12 cycles were a sample-barcoded 5' primer and a J-beta primer mix. A single record per CDR3 protein comes from TCRdb applying MiXCR to the 5' RACE reads. This table has 1.2 million to 1.5 million distinct CDR3 sequences, approximately 59% appearing once. Sequencing was done on a sample of blood. The source is a man between 18 and 35 years old in good health.

As for this clonotype: The junction and the germline gene differ at one end; a read error may be behind it. The chain couples TRBV11-2 to TRBJ2-7, with 7 bases identical to TRBD1. Germline V lookup: CDR1 SGHAT, CDR2 FQNNGV. This CDR3 comprises 13 residues. CDR3 protein: CASSIDRAQSRYF. In DNA, the CDR3 is TGTGCCAGCAGCATAGACAGGGCCCAGAGCAGGTACTTC.

The rearrangement joins TRBV7-9 to TRBJ2-5; D is unclear. V lost 2 bases, J lost 2 bases, and 9 bases lay in between. The germline V gene has CDR1 SEHNR and CDR2 FQNEAQ (reference sequence). CDR3 length: 14 residues. The CDR3 is CASSLMGGQETQYF. DNA of the CDR3: TGTGCCAGCAGCTTAATGGGCGGACAAGAGACCCAGTACTTC.

The V call is TRBV4-3, the J call TRBJ2-1, with TRBD1 identical over 8 bases. CDR3 size: 15 residues. The junction had 13 bases not matched to a gene; V was cut back by 0 bases and J by 15 bases. From germline, CDR1 is LGHNA and CDR2 YSLEER. In DNA form, the CDR3 reads TGCGCCAGCAGCCAAGAAACCCTGACAGGGGCAACCAGGTTCTTC. It translates to CASSQETLTGATRFF.

The V call is TRBV6-4, the J call TRBJ1-6; unclear D gene. Germline CDR1 MRHNA, CDR2 SNTAGT. V was shortened by 4 bases and J by 9 bases, with 10 bases between the two germline ends. The CDR3 has 13 amino acids. The CDR3 nucleotides are TGTGCCAGCAGTGCGGGATCGAGTTCACCCCTCCACTTT. This translates into CASSAGSSSPLHF.

The chain is built from TRBV4-1 and TRBJ2-2; possibly TRBD1 or TRBD2 for D (6 bases each). The CDR3 loop spans 16 amino acids. Germline V CDR1 and CDR2: MGHRA, YSYEKL. V was shortened by 1 base and J by 4 bases, with 13 bases between the two germline ends. CDR3 sequence: CASSQGTGASTGELFF. The CDR3 DNA is TGCGCCAGCAGCCAAGGAACGGGGGCAAGCACCGGGGAGCTGTTTTTT.

This clonotype appeared many times. V gene TRBV5-1 combines with J gene TRBJ2-3; 8 nucleotides align to TRBD1. The CDR3 consists of 14 residues. Germline CDR1 is SGHRS and CDR2 is YFSETQ. V was pared by 3 bases and J by 1 base, with 1 base of the junction left unmatched. CDR3 sequence reads: CASSSTGGTDTQYF. The CDR3 region has the DNA TGCGCCAGCAGCTCGACAGGGGGCACAGATACGCAGTATTTT.

This chain links TRBV5-1 with TRBJ2-1, with TRBD1 identical over 10 bases. The V segment lost 4 bases and the J segment 14 bases; nucleotides outside the gene matches: 9. Germline lookup yields CDR1 SGHRS and CDR2 YFSETQ. The CDR3 covers 13 residues. CDR3 residues: CASSLSSGQGKFF. In nucleotides, the CDR3 is TGCGCCAGCAGCCTCTCATCGGGACAGGGGAAGTTCTTC.